Each of the 21 T cell receptor beta chains below was sequenced from the same sample in a study of neurological immune-mediated disorders (dated by TCRdb to between 2017 and 2020). Library preparation used 5' RACE. The sequencer was an Illumina HiSeq 2500. In-frame beta chains were kept once TCRdb had trimmed the public reads at Q25 with fastp and called clones with MiXCR. CDR3 protein duplicates are merged, each entry listing the most common genes and DNA. The sample table records around 17,000 distinct CDR3 sequences; roughly 21% of these occur just once. Clones ranked in the top ten supply about 23% of the sample. The sample consisted of PBMCs. The receptors were sampled from a man between 45 and 60 years old in good health.

The V gene is TRBV5-6, the J gene TRBJ2-7, with 8 bases identical to TRBD2. This CDR3 has 15 amino acids. V gave up 2 bases and J gave up 2 bases; unmatched junction bases: 6. Germline CDR1 and CDR2: SGHDT and YYEEEE. The CDR3 region has the DNA TGTGCCAGCAGCTTAGTGACTAGCGTAACCTACGAGCAGTACTTC. Translation: CASSLVTSVTYEQYF. The whole variable domain, filled in from reference TRBV5-6 and TRBJ2-7, reads DAGVTQSPTHLIKTRGQQVTLRCSPKSGHDTVSWYQQALGQGPQFIFQYYEEEERQRGNFPDRFSGHQFPNYSSELNVNALLLGDSALYLCASSLVTSVTYEQYFGPGTRLTVT.

This CDR3 is CAIAGYQETQYF. The CDR3 DNA reads as TGTGCCATCGCGGGGTACCAAGAGACCCAGTACTTC. The chain employs TRBV10-3 and TRBJ2-5; D perhaps matches TRBD2 (6 bases). V lost 8 bases and J 0 bases, leaving 7 bases between the germline ends. The CDR3 totals 12 residues. Looked up from germline, CDR1 is ENHRY and CDR2 is SYGVKD.

This clonotype was recorded at least ten times. The CDR3 nucleotides are TGTGCCATCACCGATGAGGGGGCTAAGGGGAACACTGAAGCTTTCTTT. As protein: CAITDEGAKGNTEAFF. The chain is built from TRBV10-3 and TRBJ1-1; 7 bases are a match to TRBD1. This CDR3 has 16 residues. Per the germline V gene, CDR1 is ENHRY and CDR2 is SYGVKD. Trimming at V came to 7 bases and at J to 1 base, leaving 12 bases not matched to a gene.

V and J are TRBV5-1 and TRBJ2-3, with 7 bases identical to TRBD2. The CDR3 loop spans 15 amino acids. Trimming cost V 2 bases and J 2 bases; bases outside gene matches: 5. Germline V gene sequence: CDR1 SGHRS, CDR2 YFSETQ. The CDR3, as DNA: TGCGCCAGCAGCTTAACGGGAGGAACCACAGATACGCAGTATTTT. It specifies CASSLTGGTTDTQYF.

This clonotype showed up many times. The chain couples TRBV20-1 to TRBJ1-2; 10 bases align to TRBD1. Germline V gene sequence: CDR1 DFQATT, CDR2 SNEGSKA (reference sequence). CDR3 length: 16 amino acids. The J segment lost 3 bases and the V segment lost 6 bases, leaving 13 bases of the junction unmatched. CDR3 sequence reads: CSARQGASGKDYGYTF. In nucleotides, the CDR3 is TGCAGTGCGAGACAGGGGGCAAGTGGAAAGGACTATGGCTACACCTTC.

This clonotype occurred many times. This chain uses TRBV28 with TRBJ2-1, with D possibly TRBD1 on 6 matching bases. Germline V gene data show CDR1 as MDHEN and CDR2 as SYDVKM. Trimming removed 5 bases from V and 2 bases from J, with 19 bases in between. This CDR3 comprises 17 residues. CDR3 loop: CASSTRQALRAYNEQFF. In DNA, the CDR3 is TGTGCCAGCAGTACCCGACAGGCTCTGAGGGCCTACAATGAGCAGTTCTTC.

J is TRBJ2-2 and V is TRBV5-1; 8 bases are shared with TRBD1. Germline V lookup: CDR1 SGHRS, CDR2 YFSETQ. The CDR3 runs to 14 residues. The V gene end was trimmed by 1 base and the J gene end by 6 bases; junction bases not matched to a gene: 2. The CDR3 protein is CASSLTGGPGELFF. In DNA form, the CDR3 reads TGCGCCAGCAGCTTGACAGGGGGTCCCGGGGAGCTGTTTTTT.

The rearrangement joins TRBV6-5 to TRBJ2-1, with 11 bases fitting TRBD2. The junction had 8 bases not matched to a gene; V was cut back by 6 bases and J by 1 base. CDR3 length: 17 amino acids. Germline loops: CDR1 MNHEY, CDR2 SVGAGI. The CDR3 protein is CASRSLAGGFSYNEQFF. Written as DNA, the CDR3 is TGTGCCAGCAGGTCCTTAGCGGGAGGGTTTTCCTACAATGAGCAGTTCTTC.

By sample share, this clonotype is medium-sized. The chain combines TRBV20-1 with TRBJ1-6; 7 positions agree with TRBD1. The J segment lost 8 bases and the V segment lost 7 bases, leaving 11 bases of the junction unmatched. Germline V gene lookup returns CDR1 DFQATT and CDR2 SNEGSKA (reference sequence). This CDR3 contains 14 residues. CDR3 loop: CSGIEGAPDSPLHF. The CDR3 nucleotides are TGCAGTGGTATTGAGGGGGCGCCGGATTCACCCCTCCACTTT.

This clonotype was counted ten times or more. This chain uses TRBV20-1 with TRBJ1-1; 8 bases align to TRBD1. Per the germline V gene, CDR1 is DFQATT and CDR2 is SNEGSKA (reference sequence). Trimming removed 1 base from V and 4 bases from J; junction bases left unmatched: 5. This CDR3 has 14 residues. In nucleotides, the CDR3 is TGCAGTGCTAGAGCAAACACAGGGGGCACTGAAGCTTTCTTT. Translated: CSARANTGGTEAFF.

A few counts support this clonotype. V usage is TRBV5-1 and J usage is TRBJ1-1; 7 bases agree with TRBD1. Germline lookup yields CDR1 SGHRS and CDR2 YFSETQ. The CDR3 length is 16 residues. V dropped 4 bases and J dropped 3; count of bases not matched to a gene: 12. Here the CDR3 reads CASSGSTGFKDTEAFF. In DNA, the CDR3 is TGCGCCAGCAGCGGATCGACAGGGTTTAAGGACACTGAAGCTTTCTTT.

This clonotype has ten or more counts. The chain joins TRBV10-3 to TRBJ2-5, with D hard to call. Trimming took off 4 bases at V and 3 bases at J, with 6 bases between the two ends. The CDR3 has 12 amino acids. Germline V gives CDR1 ENHRY, CDR2 SYGVKD. CDR3 DNA sequence: TGTGCCATCAGTGGAACCGAAGAGACCCAGTACTTC. It encodes CAISGTEETQYF.

This clonotype has at least ten counts. J is TRBJ2-1 and V is TRBV18; 8 nucleotides align to TRBD2. Looked up from germline, CDR1 is KGHSH and CDR2 is LQKENI. V shed 3 bases, J shed 10 bases, and the junction held 2 bases outside the gene matches. The CDR3 runs to 12 residues. CDR3 in DNA: TGTGCCAGCTCACCCTCTAGCGGGGAGCAGTTCTTC. Translation: CASSPSSGEQFF.

The genes are TRBV25-1 and TRBJ2-5; the D gene could be TRBD1 or TRBD2 (5 bases each). From germline, CDR1 is MGHDK and CDR2 SYGVNS. V was trimmed by 7 bases and J by 6 bases, leaving 12 bases between them. CDR3 length: 12 amino acids. The CDR3 sequence is CASKGLGQTQYF. The CDR3 nucleotides read TGTGCCAGCAAGGGGCTGGGACAGACCCAGTACTTC.

The sample holds many counts of this clonotype. The chain employs TRBV20-1 and TRBJ2-7; 11 bases fit TRBD2. Germline CDR1 DFQATT, CDR2 SNEGSKA (reference sequence). V trimming: 6 bases; J trimming: 7 bases; junction bases outside the gene matches: 11. The CDR3 loop spans 14 amino acids. CDR3 loop: CSADPLAGGREQYF. CDR3 DNA sequence: TGCAGTGCCGACCCTTTAGCGGGAGGGCGTGAGCAGTACTTC.

This chain joins TRBV6-5 and TRBJ2-1; D is possibly TRBD2 (5 bases). From germline, CDR1 is MNHEY and CDR2 SVGAGI. Trimming pared 6 bases from V and 1 base from J, leaving 16 bases between. The CDR3 length is 16 residues. The CDR3 bases are TGTGCCAGCAGCCAACGGTGGCGGGCTTCCTACAATGAGCAGTTCTTC. Translating it yields CASSQRWRASYNEQFF.

The table lists this clonotype with many counts. The rearrangement links TRBV20-1 to TRBJ1-4, with 7 positions matching TRBD1. The CDR3 has 15 residues. Germline V gives CDR1 DFQATT, CDR2 SNEGSKA (reference sequence). V lost 0 bases, J lost 4 bases, and 5 bases stayed unmatched. The CDR3 spells CSARDPGQNNEKLFF. Here the CDR3 DNA reads TGCAGTGCTAGAGATCCGGGACAGAATAATGAAAAACTGTTTTTT.

This clonotype was detected ten times or more. The rearrangement joins TRBV7-9 to TRBJ2-5; possible D gene TRBD1, 6 bases. Germline CDR1 is SEHNR and CDR2 is FQNEAQ (reference sequence). The V end was cut by 8 bases, the J end by 2 bases, with 18 bases between. The length of the CDR3 is 15 residues. Here the CDR3 reads CASATVGGPQETQYF. DNA of the CDR3: TGTGCCAGCGCCACTGTAGGGGGACCTCAAGAGACCCAGTACTTC. Combining the CDR3 with reference TRBV7-9 and TRBJ2-5 gives the whole variable domain DTGVSQNPRHKITKRGQNVTFRCDPISEHNRLYWYRQTLGQGPEFLTYFQNEAQLEKSRLLSDRFSAERPKGSFSTLEIQRTEQGDSAMYLCASATVGGPQETQYFGPGTRLLVL.

By frequency in the sample, this clonotype is medium-sized. This rearrangement joins TRBV4-2 to TRBJ2-7; D call uncertain. The CDR3 length is 17 residues. The germline V gene has CDR1 LGHNA and CDR2 YNFKEQ. V gave up 3 bases and J gave up 3 bases, with 21 bases separating them. CDR3 nucleotide sequence: TGTGCCAGCAGCCAGGAGTTGCAAGCGCAAGGGATCTACGAGCAGTACTTC. Its protein is CASSQELQAQGIYEQYF.

This clonotype came up many times. The V call is TRBV20-1, the J call TRBJ2-7; the D is unclear. Germline V CDR1 and CDR2: DFQATT, SNEGSKA (reference sequence). The CDR3 contains 13 residues. V was pared by 5 bases and J by 12 bases, with 23 bases between. CDR3 coding DNA: TGCAGTGCTGGTAGACGTAAAATCACGAGTCGGTACTTC. Translated: CSAGRRKITSRYF.

The V gene is TRBV11-1, the J gene TRBJ2-1; tentatively, D is TRBD1 (5 bases). Trimming took 0 bases from V and 9 from J, leaving 15 bases between them. The CDR3 extends over 15 amino acids. Looked up from germline, CDR1 is SGHAT and CDR2 is FQDESV (reference sequence). The CDR3 DNA is TGTGCCAGCAGCTTAGCGGGGCTATACGTTGGTGAGCAGTTCTTC. Amino acid sequence: CASSLAGLYVGEQFF.